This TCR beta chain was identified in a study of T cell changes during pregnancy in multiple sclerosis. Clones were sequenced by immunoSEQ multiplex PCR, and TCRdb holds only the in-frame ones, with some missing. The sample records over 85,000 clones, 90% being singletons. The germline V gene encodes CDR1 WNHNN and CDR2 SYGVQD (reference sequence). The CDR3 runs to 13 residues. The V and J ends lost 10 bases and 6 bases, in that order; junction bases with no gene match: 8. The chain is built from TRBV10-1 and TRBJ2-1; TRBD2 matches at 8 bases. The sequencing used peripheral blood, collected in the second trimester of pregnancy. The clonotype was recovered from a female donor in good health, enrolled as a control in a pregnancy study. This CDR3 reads CATSGLVGNEQFF. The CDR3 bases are TGCGCCACATCGGGACTAGTGGGCAATGAGCAGTTCTTC.